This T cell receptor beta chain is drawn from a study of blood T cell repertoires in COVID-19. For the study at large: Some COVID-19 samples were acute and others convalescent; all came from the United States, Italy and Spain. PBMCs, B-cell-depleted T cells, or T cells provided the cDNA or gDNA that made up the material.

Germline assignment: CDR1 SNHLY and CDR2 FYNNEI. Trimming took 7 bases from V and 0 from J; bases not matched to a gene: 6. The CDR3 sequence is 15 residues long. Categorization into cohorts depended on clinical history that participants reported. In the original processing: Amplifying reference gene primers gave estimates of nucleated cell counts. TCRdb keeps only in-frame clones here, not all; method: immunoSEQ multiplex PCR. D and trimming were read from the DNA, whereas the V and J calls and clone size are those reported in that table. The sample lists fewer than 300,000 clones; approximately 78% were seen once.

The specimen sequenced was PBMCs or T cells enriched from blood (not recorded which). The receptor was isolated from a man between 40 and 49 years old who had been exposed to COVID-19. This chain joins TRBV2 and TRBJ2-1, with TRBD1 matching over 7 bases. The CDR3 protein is CASNPTGSSYNEQFF. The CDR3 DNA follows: TGTGCCAGCAATCCGACAGGGAGCTCCTACAATGAGCAGTTCTTC.